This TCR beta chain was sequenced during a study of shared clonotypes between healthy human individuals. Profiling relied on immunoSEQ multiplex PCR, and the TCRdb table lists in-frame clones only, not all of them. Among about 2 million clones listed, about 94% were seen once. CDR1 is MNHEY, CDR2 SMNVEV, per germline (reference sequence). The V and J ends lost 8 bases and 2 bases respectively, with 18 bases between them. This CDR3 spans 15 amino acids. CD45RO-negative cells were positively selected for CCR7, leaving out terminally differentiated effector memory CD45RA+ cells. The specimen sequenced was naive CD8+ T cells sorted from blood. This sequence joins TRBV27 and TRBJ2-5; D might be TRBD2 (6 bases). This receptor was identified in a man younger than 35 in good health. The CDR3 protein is CASREFGGLQETQYF. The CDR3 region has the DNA TGTGCCAGCCGAGAATTCGGGGGTCTACAAGAGACCCAGTACTTC.